What follows is one T cell receptor beta chain and its context. In the original analysis: Counts of nucleated cells, estimated from reference gene primer amplification, were obtained. TCRdb's copy holds only in-frame clones and misses some; the assay was immunoSEQ multiplex PCR. From that table come the V and J calls and clone size; the DNA was used to work out D and trimming. The table shows approximately 170,000 clones, with 70% to 90% occurring only once. Allocation to cohorts depended on clinical history reported by the participants. This entry comes from a study of blood T cell repertoires in COVID-19. At the level of the study: COVID-19 samples collected from the United States, Italy and Spain covered acute and convalescent phases. From T cells, B-cell-depleted T cells, or PBMCs came the material, which was cDNA or gDNA.

Germline V lookup: CDR1 SGHRS, CDR2 YFSETQ. This CDR3 region has 14 residues. Trimming took 0 bases from V and 4 from J; bases not matched to a gene: 1. Material: PBMCs or T cells enriched from blood (not recorded which). The chain is built from TRBV5-1 and TRBJ1-2, with 9 bases fitting TRBD1. The TCR was taken from a woman under 30 who had recovered from COVID-19. The CDR3 spells CASSLGDRVYGYTF. The CDR3, as DNA: TGCGCCAGCAGCTTGGGGGACAGGGTCTATGGCTACACCTTC.